This T cell receptor beta chain was observed in a study of shared clonotypes between healthy human individuals. In the study overall: A couple of women and three men aged 18 to 49 made up the donors.

Points on this clone: The antigen is unknown. Within the sample, other DNA sequences also encode this same CDR3.

Study-wide points: Naive subsets generally had larger estimated richness than memory subsets.

Authors' processing steps: Junction-only sequences without quality scores came from ImmunoSEQ, so filtering differed. Sequencing was performed with immunoSEQ multiplex PCR; in TCRdb, only in-frame clones are kept and a portion is missing. V, J and clone size derive from that table, while D and trimming were established from the DNA sequence. The table lists fewer than 3 million clones, 80% to 95% of them singletons. The V gene end was trimmed by 0 bases and the J gene end by 5 bases; junction bases not matched to a gene: 1. CDR1 is KGHSH, CDR2 LQKENI, per germline. The CDR3 is 14 amino acids. Sequenced sample: naive CD4+ T cells from PBMCs. The subset is: CD45RA+ positively selected. This TCR was recovered from a man in his late teens or twenties in good health. Some clones in this sample may be carry-over from other donors' samples. The chain uses TRBV18 and TRBJ1-2; the match to TRBD1 covers 9 bases. The CDR3 nucleotides read TGTGCCAGCTCACCACCGGGACAGGGTTATGGCTACACCTTC. Protein: CASSPPGQGYGYTF.